This entry lists 5 T cell receptor beta chains sequenced from one sample in a study of T cell responses to AZD1222 COVID-19 vaccine. The table came from immunoSEQ multiplex PCR; TCRdb's copy has only in-frame clones and leaves some out. The table has 90,000 to 130,000 clones, about 85% seen once. Specimen: peripheral blood, collected on day 0 of AZD1222 vaccination. These receptors all come from an adult in good health.

The chain is built from TRBV18 and TRBJ2-5, with TRBD2 matching over 7 bases. Losses at the gene ends were 3 bases for V and 5 bases for J; bases not matched to a gene: 15. The CDR3 spans 17 residues. Germline V CDR1 and CDR2: KGHSH, LQKENI. The CDR3 sequence is CASSPPGSDAGRETQYF. The CDR3 DNA sequence: TGTGCCAGCTCACCCCCCGGTAGCGACGCCGGGAGGGAGACCCAGTACTTC. Full variable domain (rest looked up from reference TRBV18 and TRBJ2-5): NAGVMQNPRHLVRRRGQEARLRCSPMKGHSHVYWYRQLPEEGLKFMVYLQKENIIDESGMPKERFSAEFPKEGPSILRIQQVVRGDSAAYFCASSPPGSDAGRETQYFGPGTRLLVL.

The rearrangement links TRBV7-3 to TRBJ2-2; 13 positions match TRBD2. Germline CDR1 and CDR2: SGHTA and FQGTGA. CDR3 length: 15 residues. V lost 4 bases and J lost 4; bases outside the gene matches: 0. This chain's CDR3 is CASSWTSGSTGELFF. CDR3 in DNA: TGTGCCAGCAGCTGGACTAGCGGGAGCACCGGGGAGCTGTTTTTT.

This chain uses TRBV9 with TRBJ2-5, with D unresolved. The length of the CDR3 is 16 residues. Trimming stripped 0 bases from V and 5 bases from J, with 17 bases between. Looked up from germline, CDR1 is SGDLS and CDR2 is YYNGEE. DNA of the CDR3: TGTGCCAGCAGCGTAGGAGCAGGACCTGCACGGGAGACCCAGTACTTC. This encodes CASSVGAGPARETQYF.

This clone was seen a handful of times. The chain couples TRBV5-1 to TRBJ1-4, with D hard to call. The germline gives CDR1 SGHRS, CDR2 YFSETQ. Trimming took off 6 bases at V and 5 bases at J, with 11 bases between the two ends. This CDR3 is 13 amino acids long. Here the CDR3 DNA reads TGCGCCAGCAAGGACCTTTCGAATGAAAAACTGTTTTTT. Protein: CASKDLSNEKLFF.

The rearrangement joins TRBV13 to TRBJ2-5; 7 bases line up with TRBD2. The V gene end was trimmed by 2 bases and the J gene end by 5 bases; junction bases not matched to a gene: 8. CDR3 size: 15 residues. Germline CDR1 reads PRHDT; CDR2 reads FYEKMQ (reference sequence). CDR3 coding DNA: TGTGCCAGCAGCTTAAGGGGCGGGAGAAGCGAGACCCAGTACTTC. Its translation is CASSLRGGRSETQYF. The full variable domain, completed using reference TRBV13 and TRBJ2-5, is AAGVIQSPRHLIKEKRETATLKCYPIPRHDTVYWYQQGPGQDPQFLISFYEKMQSDKGSIPDRFSAQQFSDYHSELNMSSLELGDSALYFCASSLRGGRSETQYFGPGTRLLVL.